The clone carrying this T cell receptor (beta chain) has ten or more counts. The record originates from a study of response to subunit inactivated influenza vaccine. Via MiXCR, TCRdb re-called the RT-PCR reads, giving one row per CDR3 protein. The sample lists 450,000 to 600,000 distinct CDR3 sequences, less than 8% seen once, with 10% to 15% in the top ten. This CDR3 spans 14 amino acids. The junction had 4 bases not matched to a gene; V was cut back by 4 bases and J by 1 base. CDR1 and CDR2 from the germline V gene are MNHEY and SVGAGI. The chain has TRBV6-5 and TRBJ2-7, with TRBD1 matching over 7 bases. The TCR was taken from a man aged 50 to 69 who received an inactivated influenza vaccine. Sequences were derived from PBMCs from blood, sampled around 25 months after vaccination. CDR3 DNA sequence: TGTGCCAGCAGTTCGAGGGGGCGATCCTACGAGCAGTACTTC. As protein: CASSSRGRSYEQYF.